This T cell receptor (beta chain) was recovered during a study of cytomegalovirus exposure and HLA in healthy donors. Overall study: Of all 400 or so donors who were genotyped, 70% to 85% belonged to the Caucasian-associated ancestry cluster.

CDR1 and CDR2 from the germline V gene are SGHTA and FQGTGA. The CDR3 is 15 residues long. Trimming took 6 bases from V and 0 from J, leaving 12 bases between them. The PCR ran on 60 Vbeta and 13 Jbeta primers. Profiled with immunoSEQ multiplex PCR; TCRdb holds only in-frame clones, not every one. This sample has about 180,000 clones, with around 82% found just once. Sequencing input: PBMCs. The chain couples TRBV7-3 to TRBJ2-1; D is unresolved. This receptor was identified in a man aged 55 to 69 in good health and CMV-seronegative. CDR3 loop: CASRLASSSYNEQFF. The CDR3 bases are TGTGCCAGCAGGTTAGCCTCCAGCTCCTACAATGAGCAGTTCTTC. Drawing the rest from reference TRBV7-3 and TRBJ2-1, the complete variable domain is GAGVSQTPSNKVTEKGKYVELRCDPISGHTALYWYRQSLGQGPEFLIYFQGTGAADDSGLPNDRFFAVRPEGSVSTLKIQRTERGDSAVYLCASRLASSSYNEQFFGPGTRLTVL.